This entry concerns a single T cell receptor beta chain. This sample is part of a study of blood T cell repertoires in COVID-19. Study-level background: COVID-19 samples, acute and convalescent, were from the United States, Italy and Spain. From T cells, B-cell-depleted T cells, or PBMCs came the material, which was cDNA or gDNA.

Germline V gene data show CDR1 as MDHEN and CDR2 as SYDVKM. V was cut by 3 bases and J by 7 bases, with 15 bases left in between. The length of the CDR3 is 14 residues. TCRdb's copy holds only in-frame clones and misses some; the assay was immunoSEQ multiplex PCR. The top ten hold about 2% of the sample, which has about 49,000 clones, around 86% seen once. The chain couples TRBV28 to TRBJ1-2; a possible D gene is TRBD1 (6 bases). This TCR derives from a woman older than 75 with COVID-19, enrolled during active disease. Sequencing input: peripheral blood. The CDR3 DNA follows: TGTGCCAGCAGTTTCCACGGGGGGCGCTTTGGCTACACCTTC. The encoded protein is CASSFHGGRFGYTF.